Below are 27 T cell receptor beta chains sequenced from a single sample in a study of cytomegalovirus exposure and HLA in healthy donors (dated by TCRdb to 2016 to 2017). Library construction relied on the immunoSEQ multiplex PCR assay. For the multiplex PCR, a mixture combining 60 forward primers for TCR Vbeta segments and 13 reverse primers for TCR Jbeta segments was used. TCRdb took this table from immuneACCESS and kept in-frame rearrangements with V and J called. Such tables lack part of the clones; where checked against another copy, unresolved V genes explain under half of the gap, and the rest is unexplained. In all, the sample holds about 59,000 clones, and 80% of those were seen once. Jointly, the top ten make up around 3.9% of the sample. Sequencing was performed on PBMCs. These TCRs come from a woman between 35 and 50 years old in good health and CMV-seronegative.

This rearrangement joins TRBV6-5 to TRBJ2-7; TRBD1 aligns across 8 bases. Germline assignment: CDR1 MNHEY and CDR2 SVGAGI. The CDR3 is 13 amino acids. Losses at the gene ends were 6 bases for V and 7 bases for J; bases not matched to a gene: 8. The CDR3 DNA follows: TGTGCCAGCAGCCGGGACAGGCTGACGGAGCAGTACTTC. Its protein is CASSRDRLTEQYF.

The J gene is TRBJ2-1, the V gene TRBV18; D possibly corresponds to TRBD1 (6 bases). The CDR3 has 17 residues. CDR1 is KGHSH, CDR2 LQKENI, per germline. V lost 0 bases, J lost 1 base, and 13 bases lay in between. CDR3 loop: CASSPPIRGGSYNEQFF. The CDR3 region has the DNA TGTGCCAGCTCACCACCGATCAGGGGTGGATCCTACAATGAGCAGTTCTTC. The full variable domain, its missing parts supplied by reference TRBV18 and TRBJ2-1, is NAGVMQNPRHLVRRRGQEARLRCSPMKGHSHVYWYRQLPEEGLKFMVYLQKENIIDESGMPKERFSAEFPKEGPSILRIQQVVRGDSAAYFCASSPPIRGGSYNEQFFGPGTRLTVL.

The gene calls are TRBV28 and TRBJ2-7; 7 bases are a match to TRBD2. Germline V gives CDR1 MDHEN, CDR2 SYDVKM. J lost 13 bases, V lost 6 bases, and 12 bases had no gene match. The length of the CDR3 is 12 residues. In DNA, the CDR3 is TGTGCCAGCAGGGGGGGACCTAGCGGACCATACTTC. This encodes CASRGGPSGPYF.

The genes are TRBV5-1 and TRBJ2-7, with 13 nucleotides matching TRBD2. Germline loops: CDR1 SGHRS, CDR2 YFSETQ. The CDR3 contains 15 residues. After removal of 2 bases from V and 6 bases from J, the junction contained 5 bases not matched to a gene. The CDR3 nucleotides read TGCGCCAGCAGCTTCGGGACTAGCGGGAACGTCGAGCAGTACTTC. It translates to CASSFGTSGNVEQYF.

The rearrangement links TRBV5-1 to TRBJ1-4; D possibly corresponds to TRBD1 (5 bases). This CDR3 has 17 amino acids. The germline V gene encodes CDR1 SGHRS and CDR2 YFSETQ. The V end was cut by 5 bases, the J end by 3 bases, with 20 bases between. The DNA for the CDR3 is TGCGCCAGCAGTCTCGCCGGGACCTCGGGAGCTAATGAAAAACTGTTTTTT. This encodes CASSLAGTSGANEKLFF. The full variable domain, with the rest looked up from reference TRBV5-1 and TRBJ1-4, is KAGVTQTPRYLIKTRGQQVTLSCSPISGHRSVSWYQQTPGQGLQFLFEYFSETQRNKGNFPGRFSGRQFSNSRSEMNVSTLELGDSALYLCASSLAGTSGANEKLFFGSGTQLSVL.

This clone was recorded a few times. The gene calls are TRBV11-2 and TRBJ2-5; D is possibly TRBD1 (5 bases). CDR1 is SGHAT, CDR2 FQNNGV, per germline. V was shortened by 2 bases and J by 2 bases, with 18 bases between the two germline ends. This CDR3 is 17 amino acids long. DNA of the CDR3: TGTGCCAGCAGCTTATTCGCCGGACATAAACCACAAGAGACCCAGTACTTC. It encodes CASSLFAGHKPQETQYF.

This clone showed up just a few times. This chain joins TRBV9 and TRBJ1-1; maybe TRBD1 (5 bases). Deletions cut 0 bases from V and 8 bases from J, with 11 bases between. The CDR3 totals 13 residues. From germline, CDR1 is SGDLS and CDR2 YYNGEE. The CDR3 DNA is TGTGCCAGCAGCGTAGTAAGTCAGGGAGAAGCTTTCTTT. It is translated as CASSVVSQGEAFF.

V gene TRBV2 combines with J gene TRBJ2-1; D unclear. Trimming pared 5 bases from V and 0 bases from J, leaving 8 bases between. Germline V gene data show CDR1 as SNHLY and CDR2 as FYNNEI. This CDR3 comprises 14 residues. CDR3 DNA sequence: TGTGCCAGCAGTCCCGTCCGCTCCTACAATGAGCAGTTCTTC. It translates to CASSPVRSYNEQFF.

The CDR3 is CASSSAGQWSNTGELFF. In DNA, the CDR3 is TGTGCCAGCAGTTCCGCGGGACAGTGGTCGAACACCGGGGAGCTGTTTTTT. V gene TRBV27 combines with J gene TRBJ2-2; the D gene is possibly TRBD1 (7 bases). V dropped 4 bases and J dropped 0 bases, with 15 bases sitting between them. The CDR3 runs to 17 residues. In germline, CDR1 is MNHEY, CDR2 SMNVEV (reference sequence).

Remarks on this clone: One junction end disagrees with the germline gene, perhaps due to a read error. The same CDR3 arises from other DNA sequences in this sample as well. The genes are TRBV7-9 and TRBJ2-7, with 8 bases aligning to TRBD2. The CDR3 runs to 15 residues. Germline CDR1 reads SEHNR; CDR2 reads FQNEAQ (reference sequence). This CDR3 is CASSLARRREDEQYF. DNA for the CDR3: TGCGCCAGCAGCTTAGCGCGTCGGCGGGAGGACGAGCAGTACTTC.

V is TRBV28 and J is TRBJ2-5; D possibly corresponds to TRBD2 (6 bases). Germline V gene data show CDR1 as MDHEN and CDR2 as SYDVKM. V was pared by 7 bases and J by 5 bases, with 11 bases between. The CDR3 sequence is 12 residues long. The DNA for the CDR3 is TGTGCCAGCACTTCGGGGAGGGAGACCCAGTACTTC. Its protein product is CASTSGRETQYF.

The chain carries TRBV28 and TRBJ2-3; 13 bases agree with TRBD2. The CDR3 is 16 amino acids. V lost 2 bases, J lost 2 bases, and 1 base stayed unmatched. Germline CDR1 reads MDHEN; CDR2 reads SYDVKM. DNA for the CDR3: TGTGCCAGCAGTTTAGGACTAGCGGGAGTCACAGATACGCAGTATTTT. Encoded protein: CASSLGLAGVTDTQYF. Full variable domain (missing parts from reference TRBV28 and TRBJ2-3): DVKVTQSSRYLVKRTGEKVFLECVQDMDHENMFWYRQDPGLGLRLIYFSYDVKMKEKGDIPEGYSVSREKKERFSLILESASTNQTSMYLCASSLGLAGVTDTQYFGPGTRLTVL.

The V call is TRBV28, the J call TRBJ2-3, with 7 bases aligning to TRBD1. V dropped 5 bases and J dropped 2; count of bases not matched to a gene: 7. Germline assignment: CDR1 MDHEN and CDR2 SYDVKM. The length of the CDR3 is 15 residues. CDR3 coding DNA: TGTGCCAGCAGTCCCCGGGACAGAGTCACAGATACGCAGTATTTT. This sequence encodes CASSPRDRVTDTQYF. The full variable domain, in which reference TRBV28 and TRBJ2-3 provide the parts outside the CDR3, is DVKVTQSSRYLVKRTGEKVFLECVQDMDHENMFWYRQDPGLGLRLIYFSYDVKMKEKGDIPEGYSVSREKKERFSLILESASTNQTSMYLCASSPRDRVTDTQYFGPGTRLTVL.

The chain carries TRBV5-1 and TRBJ2-5; 7 bases align to TRBD1. The CDR3 runs to 13 residues. J gave up 4 bases and V 4 bases, and 4 bases lay outside the gene matches. Germline V gives CDR1 SGHRS, CDR2 YFSETQ. CDR3 nucleotides: TGCGCCAGCAGCGACAGACAGGGAGAGACCCAGTACTTC. Translated: CASSDRQGETQYF.

This chain connects TRBV5-6 to TRBJ2-5; D gene ambiguous. With 7 bases removed from V and 5 bases from J, the gap between germline ends came to 12 bases. This CDR3 has 12 residues. The germline V gene encodes CDR1 SGHDT and CDR2 YYEEEE. The CDR3 DNA reads TGTGCCAGCCGTCGACTCGGGGAGACCCAGTACTTC. It yields the protein CASRRLGETQYF. The full variable domain, rest sourced from reference TRBV5-6 and TRBJ2-5, is DAGVTQSPTHLIKTRGQQVTLRCSPKSGHDTVSWYQQALGQGPQFIFQYYEEEERQRGNFPDRFSGHQFPNYSSELNVNALLLGDSALYLCASRRLGETQYFGPGTRLLVL.

The V call is TRBV29-1, the J call TRBJ2-1; 14 positions match TRBD2. With 6 bases clipped from V and 0 bases from J, the junction kept 10 bases outside the gene matches. The length of the CDR3 is 18 residues. Germline CDR1 and CDR2: SQVTM and ANQGSEA. For the CDR3, the DNA is TGCAGCGTCCAGGGACTAGCGGGAGTTCCCCGCTCCTACAATGAGCAGTTCTTC. Translated: CSVQGLAGVPRSYNEQFF.

The rearrangement uses TRBV28 and TRBJ2-7; 12 bases align to TRBD2. Germline V gene data show CDR1 as MDHEN and CDR2 as SYDVKM. This CDR3 has 16 residues. The V segment lost 5 bases and the J segment 0 bases; nucleotides outside the gene matches: 5. CDR3 region: CASSAGGLAGSYEQYF. The DNA for the CDR3 is TGTGCCAGCAGTGCCGGGGGACTAGCGGGCTCCTACGAGCAGTACTTC.

This clone was seen more than once but under ten times. The chain links TRBV5-8 to TRBJ2-3, with TRBD2 matching 12 bases. V was clipped by 2 bases and J by 2 bases; unmatched bases: 3. Germline V CDR1 and CDR2: SGHTS, YDEGEE. The CDR3 has 16 amino acids. CDR3 coding DNA: TGTGCCAGCAGCTTCTCTAGCGGGAGGGCCACAGATACGCAGTATTTT. Residues: CASSFSSGRATDTQYF.

This clone was seen once. The rearrangement uses TRBV4-3 and TRBJ2-7; the match to TRBD1 covers 7 bases. The V and J ends lost 6 bases and 2 bases, in that order; junction bases with no gene match: 7. CDR1 is LGHNA and CDR2 is YSLEER in the germline V gene. The CDR3 loop spans 14 amino acids. CDR3 sequence reads: CASSPNRGPYEQYF. CDR3 coding DNA: TGCGCCAGCAGTCCCAACAGGGGCCCCTACGAGCAGTACTTC.

The chain employs TRBV14 and TRBJ1-1; the D is unclear. Trimming removed 1 base at V and 1 base at J, with 10 bases between. The CDR3 extends over 15 amino acids. CDR1 and CDR2 from the germline V gene are SGHDN and FVKESK. Here the CDR3 reads CASSQGVRRNTEAFF. The CDR3 DNA reads as TGTGCCAGCAGCCAAGGGGTTAGGAGGAACACTGAAGCTTTCTTT.

CDR3 residues: CASSLVSAGGTDTQYF. As DNA, the CDR3 is TGTGCCAGCAGCTTGGTATCAGCGGGAGGTACAGATACGCAGTATTTT. The rearrangement uses TRBV5-4 and TRBJ2-3; TRBD2 agrees at 9 bases. With V trimmed by 0 bases and J by 3 bases, 5 bases remained unmatched. Germline lookup yields CDR1 SGHNT and CDR2 YYREEE (reference sequence). This CDR3 spans 16 amino acids.

J is TRBJ2-1 and V is TRBV7-8; D may be TRBD2 (6 bases). Per germline, CDR1 SGHVS and CDR2 FQNEAQ. V was trimmed by 5 bases and J by 9 bases, leaving 11 bases between them. The CDR3 extends over 12 amino acids. For the CDR3, the DNA is TGTGCCAGCAGCCGTGTCGGGAGTGAGCAGTTCTTC. Its protein is CASSRVGSEQFF.

This chain connects TRBV7-8 to TRBJ1-3; 9 nucleotides align to TRBD1. Germline V gene data show CDR1 as SGHVS and CDR2 as FQNEAQ. J was trimmed by 4 bases and V by 5 bases; bases with no gene match: 15. There are 18 residues in the CDR3. The CDR3 sequence: CASSASRTGEYEGNTIYF. The DNA for the CDR3 is TGTGCCAGCAGCGCGAGCAGGACAGGGGAGTACGAAGGAAACACCATATATTTT.

This clone came up once. The rearrangement uses TRBV2 and TRBJ1-4; no clear D gene. This CDR3 spans 14 amino acids. Germline V gene sequence: CDR1 SNHLY, CDR2 FYNNEI. Trimming took off 8 bases at V and 8 bases at J, with 18 bases between the two ends. This chain's CDR3 is CASGEGRLREKLFF. DNA for the CDR3: TGTGCCAGCGGGGAGGGCAGATTGAGGGAAAAACTGTTTTTT.

This clone has only a few counts. V is TRBV7-6 and J is TRBJ1-4, with D uncertain. Germline CDR1 reads SGHVS; CDR2 reads FNYEAQ. The CDR3 is 14 residues long. Trimming stripped 5 bases from V and 4 bases from J, with 11 bases between. CDR3 in amino acids: CASSRRERNEKLFF. Written as DNA, the CDR3 is TGTGCCAGCAGCCGTCGGGAGCGTAATGAAAAACTGTTTTTT.

V gene TRBV7-8 combines with J gene TRBJ2-1, with D possibly being TRBD2 (6 bases). The CDR3 loop spans 14 amino acids. V gave up 1 base and J gave up 5 bases, with 9 bases separating them. Germline-derived CDR1 and CDR2 are SGHVS and FQNEAQ. DNA for the CDR3: TGTGCCAGCAGCTTAGGACTAGTAAACAATGAGCAGTTCTTC. Translation: CASSLGLVNNEQFF.

The chain is built from TRBV9 and TRBJ2-1, with D perhaps matching TRBD2 (5 bases). V lost 0 bases, J lost 3 bases, and 10 bases lay in between. The CDR3 contains 15 residues. Germline V lookup: CDR1 SGDLS, CDR2 YYNGEE. The CDR3 here is CASSVGGSGYNEQFF. CDR3 DNA sequence: TGTGCCAGCAGCGTAGGAGGGAGCGGCTACAATGAGCAGTTCTTC.